This TCR beta chain was profiled in a study of control samples from healthy donors and cancer patients (dated by TCRdb to between 2020 and 2021). The method was the immunoSEQ multiplex PCR assay. As stored in TCRdb, this immuneACCESS dataset retains in-frame rearrangements with V and J assigned. A fraction of the clones does not appear; measured against another copy, unresolved V genes explain less than half of the discrepancy, and the remainder lacks a known reason. The sample table contains some 170,000 clones; only one count was recorded for approximately 96% of them. The ten largest make up under 1.2% of the sample. As for this clone: Its antigen specificity is not known. No base quality values were provided; no much bigger clone lies one nucleotide off.

The CDR3 has 14 amino acids, counting the end cysteine and phenylalanine. This entry keeps only the CDR3 DNA: 42 bases, framed from base 1. From a lookup of the germline V gene (reference sequence), CDR1 and CDR2 are LNHDA and SQIVND. Relative to germline, V is missing 6 bases and J is missing 2 bases, with 4 bases of the junction outside any gene match. Here the chain combines TRBV19 and TRBJ2-1; 7 junctional bases match TRBD2. Sequencing was performed on blood. The sequence was obtained from a woman aged 25 to 45 in good health. The nucleotide sequence reads TGTGCCAGTAGCCAGAGCGGGACCTACAATGAGCAGTTCTTC. The encoded protein is CASSQSGTYNEQFF.